This TCR beta chain was recovered during a study of early T cells in non-severe SARS-CoV-2 infection. The wider study: The authors sequenced bulk RNA from unsorted whole blood, leaving chains unpaired.

TCRdb re-called the 5' RACE reads with MiXCR, one entry per CDR3 protein. The sample lists 95,000 to 100,000 distinct CDR3 sequences; roughly an eighth were seen once. General study results and limits: In VDJdb matching, anti-spike CD8 responses were favored while private and CD4 specificities went missing.

J lost 6 bases, V lost 7 bases, and 14 bases had no gene match. The CDR3 covers 15 residues. As for this clonotype: Its antigen is not known.

J is TRBJ1-1 and V is TRBV12-3 or TRBV12-4; 7 bases fit TRBD1. The TCR comes from an adult who was a healthcare worker with PCR-confirmed SARS-CoV-2 infection or an uninfected control (not recorded which). Material: whole blood. The CDR3 coding sequence is TGTGCCAGCAACCTTAGAACGGGGACAGCCGCTGAAGCTTTCTTT. This sequence encodes CASNLRTGTAAEAFF.